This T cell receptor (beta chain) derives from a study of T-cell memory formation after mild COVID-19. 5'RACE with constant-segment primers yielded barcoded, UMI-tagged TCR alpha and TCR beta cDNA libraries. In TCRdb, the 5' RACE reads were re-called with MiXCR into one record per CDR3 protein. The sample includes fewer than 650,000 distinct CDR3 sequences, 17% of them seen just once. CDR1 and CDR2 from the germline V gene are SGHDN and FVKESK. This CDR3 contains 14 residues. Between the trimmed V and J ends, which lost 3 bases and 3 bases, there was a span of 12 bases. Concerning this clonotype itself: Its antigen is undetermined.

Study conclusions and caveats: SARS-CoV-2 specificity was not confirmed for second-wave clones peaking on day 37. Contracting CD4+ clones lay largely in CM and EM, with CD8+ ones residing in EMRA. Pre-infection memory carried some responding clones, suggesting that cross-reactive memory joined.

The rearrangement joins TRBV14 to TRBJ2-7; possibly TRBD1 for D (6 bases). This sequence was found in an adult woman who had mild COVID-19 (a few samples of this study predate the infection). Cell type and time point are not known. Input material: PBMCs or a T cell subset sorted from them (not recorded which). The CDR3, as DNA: TGTGCCAGCAGCCAGGCAGGACAGCACTACGAGCAGTACTTC. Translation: CASSQAGQHYEQYF.